These 19 T cell receptor beta chains originate from one sample sequenced in a study of tumor and adjacent non-tumor tissue in lung cancer. Three rounds of nested PCR, following a modified ARM-PCR protocol, produced the TCRbeta library. TCRdb reprocessed the multiplex PCR reads via MiXCR and lists one record per CDR3 protein. This sample has under 150,000 distinct CDR3 sequences, with around 60% found just once. RNA was extracted from bulk tissue without any cell sorting. Material for sequencing was lung tumor tissue. The receptor source for this set is a man between 60 and 70 years old with small cell lung cancer.

There are many counts of this clonotype. The gene calls are TRBV11-2 and TRBJ2-1, with TRBD2 matching over 7 bases. Germline V CDR1 and CDR2: SGHAT, FQNNGV. The CDR3 spans 14 residues. The V and J ends lost 5 bases and 6 bases, in that order; junction bases with no gene match: 7. The CDR3 sequence: CASSPRLASNEQFF. CDR3 DNA sequence: TGTGCCAGCAGCCCTAGACTAGCTAGCAATGAGCAGTTCTTC.

The genes are TRBV12-3 or TRBV12-4 and TRBJ2-3; TRBD2 matches at 13 bases. The length of the CDR3 is 17 residues. Trimming took 5 bases from V and 3 from J; bases not matched to a gene: 8. Here the CDR3 reads CASSTPTSGRWTDTQYF. CDR3 coding DNA: TGTGCCAGCAGTACCCCGACTAGCGGGAGGTGGACAGATACGCAGTATTTT.

This clonotype was seen just once. No conserved phenylalanine or tryptophan ends this CDR3, so it is likely a read error. This chain connects TRBV5-6 to TRBJ1-1, with TRBD1 matching over 9 bases. This CDR3 has 15 amino acids. The trim removed 2 bases at V and 4 bases at J, leaving 6 bases unmatched. Germline V gene sequence: CDR1 SGHDT, CDR2 YYEEEE. The CDR3 spells CASSFGTGLVTEAFI. CDR3 nucleotide sequence: TGTGCCAGCAGCTTCGGGACAGGGTTGGTCACTGAAGCTTTCATT.

The table lists this clonotype with a few counts. This chain connects TRBV20-1 to TRBJ1-6; D is uncertain. The CDR3 is 12 amino acids. Germline assignment: CDR1 DFQATT and CDR2 SNEGSKA (reference sequence). Trimming removed 0 bases at V and 14 bases at J, with 11 bases between. This CDR3 reads CSAREPRKALHF. The CDR3 DNA is TGCAGTGCTAGAGAGCCGAGGAAGGCCCTCCACTTT.

V is TRBV11-3 and J is TRBJ2-3, with 7 nucleotides matching TRBD1. The CDR3 is 12 amino acids. V was clipped by 4 bases and J by 14 bases; unmatched bases: 9. Germline CDR1 is SGHNT and CDR2 is YENEEA. CDR3 DNA sequence: TGTGCCAGCAGCTCCATCGGGACAGAGCCGTATTTT. Amino acid sequence: CASSSIGTEPYF.

For this clonotype: This may arise from a read error, as a much more abundant clone is one base away. The V gene is TRBV11-2, the J gene TRBJ2-3; possible D gene TRBD1, 5 bases. CDR1 SGHAT and CDR2 FQNNGV come from the germline V gene. This CDR3 region has 16 residues. In DNA form, the CDR3 reads TGTGCCAGCAGCTTAGATGCCGGAGTGAGCACAGGTACGCAGTATTTT. Protein sequence: CASSLDAGVSTGTQYF. The full variable domain, its missing parts supplied by reference TRBV11-2 and TRBJ2-3, is EAGVAQSPRYKIIEKRQSVAFWCNPISGHATLYWYQQILGQGPKLLIQFQNNGVVDDSQLPKDRFSAERLKGVDSTLKIQPAKLEDSAVYLCASSLDAGVSTGTQYFGPGTRLTVL.

For this clonotype: A junction boundary mismatches the germline segment, possibly from a read error. The rearrangement joins TRBV5-1 to TRBJ1-3; D remains unclear. CDR1 is SGHRS, CDR2 YFSETQ, per germline. The CDR3 runs 13 residues. The DNA for the CDR3 is TGCGCCAGCAGCGGAAGGTCTGGTAACACCATATATTTT. This encodes CASSGRSGNTIYF.

A note on this clonotype: The junction departs from the called germline gene at one end, perhaps through a read error. The chain uses TRBV11-2 and TRBJ2-5; 7 bases align to TRBD2. Germline CDR1 is SGHAT and CDR2 is FQNNGV. The CDR3 runs to 18 residues. CDR3 in DNA: TGTGCCAACAGCCCGCGATTCTTCAGCGGGACCGAAAGGGAGACCCAGTACTTC. Amino acids: CANSPRFFSGTERETQYF.

This clonotype has just a few counts. V gene TRBV5-5 combines with J gene TRBJ2-4, with D possibly being TRBD1 or TRBD2 (5 bases each). Germline V gene data show CDR1 as SGHKS and CDR2 as YYEKEE (reference sequence). The CDR3 consists of 15 residues. Trimming removed 2 bases at V and 0 bases at J, with 9 bases between. The CDR3 sequence: CASSFGGLAKNIQYF. The DNA of the CDR3 is TGTGCCAGCAGCTTTGGGGGTCTAGCCAAAAACATTCAGTACTTC.

Notes on this clonotype: This may be a read error: a much more frequent sequence differs by one nucleotide. The chain has TRBV5-5 and TRBJ2-2; D may be TRBD2 (6 bases). Germline CDR1 and CDR2: SGHKS and YYEKEE (reference sequence). The CDR3 contains 15 residues. The germline V and J ends were trimmed by 0 bases and 6 bases, with 12 bases remaining between them. The CDR3 protein is CASSLAEWRAGELFF. In DNA form, the CDR3 reads TGTGCCAGCAGCTTGGCAGAATGGAGGGCCGGGGAGCTGTTTTTT.

In regard to this clonotype: A much more abundant neighbour one base away suggests this may be a read error. The chain has TRBV6-1 and TRBJ2-1, with D perhaps matching TRBD2 (5 bases). Trimming shortened V by 6 bases and J by 9 bases, and 15 bases separated the two germline ends. Germline CDR1 and CDR2: MNHNS and SASEGT. The CDR3 runs to 13 residues. The CDR3 region is CASRASRRAEQFF. Here the CDR3 DNA reads TGTGCCAGCAGGGCTAGCAGGAGAGCTGAGCAGTTCTTC.

This chain's CDR3 is CASSQDGLEGVGTSEQFF. The CDR3 DNA is TGTGCCAGCAGCCAAGATGGCCTGGAGGGCGTCGGAACCAGTGAGCAGTTCTTC. V and J are TRBV4-2 and TRBJ2-1; D is possibly TRBD2 (6 bases). The CDR3 length is 18 residues. From germline, CDR1 is LGHNA and CDR2 YNFKEQ. Trimming left V 0 bases short and J 9 bases short, with 24 bases between.

Note on this clonotype: Germline and junction disagree at one end, which may indicate a read error. J is TRBJ2-6 and V is TRBV6-1; 9 nucleotides align to TRBD1. The CDR3 is made up of 20 amino acids. In germline, CDR1 is MNHNS, CDR2 SASEGT. This CDR3 is CAISDVPGQGGSSRANVLTF. The DNA for the CDR3 is TGTGCCATCAGTGACGTCCCGGGACAGGGTGGAAGCTCTAGGGCCAACGTCCTGACTTTC.

The V and J genes are TRBV7-8 and TRBJ2-1; the D is unclear. The length of the CDR3 is 15 residues. Between the trimmed V and J ends, which lost 6 bases and 7 bases, there was a span of 19 bases. Germline CDR1 reads SGHVS; CDR2 reads FQNEAQ. The CDR3 region is CASRPSRRNLNEQFF. The CDR3 coding sequence is TGTGCCAGCAGGCCCTCCCGCAGGAATTTAAATGAGCAGTTCTTC.

Concerning this clonotype: Compared with germline, one end of the junction differs, possibly owing to a read error. The CDR3: CASSFTSGTSTDAQYF. The CDR3 DNA sequence: TGTGCCAGCAGCTTCACTAGTGGGACTAGCACAGATGCGCAGTATTTT. This chain links TRBV11-2 with TRBJ2-3; 9 bases are a match to TRBD2. The CDR3 has 16 amino acids. Germline V lookup: CDR1 SGHAT, CDR2 FQNNGV.

This clonotype was seen at least ten times. This chain links TRBV6-2 or TRBV6-3 with TRBJ2-5, with 11 bases lining up with TRBD2. The CDR3 consists of 15 residues. In germline, CDR1 is MNHEY, CDR2 SVGEGT. V lost 7 bases to trimming and J lost 4 bases; unmatched junction nucleotides: 8. CDR3: CASTPIGLAGETQYF. In DNA form, the CDR3 reads TGTGCCAGCACCCCAATAGGACTAGCGGGAGAGACCCAGTACTTC.

About this clonotype itself: Sequence at one end of the junction differs from germline and may be a read error. CDR3 region: CASCLVWETVSEQYF. For the CDR3, the DNA is TGTGCCAGCTGCTTGGTCTGGGAGACGGTCAGCGAGCAGTACTTC. The gene calls are TRBV5-4 and TRBJ2-7; TRBD2 is a possible D gene (5 bases). Per the germline V gene, CDR1 is SGHNT and CDR2 is YYREEE (reference sequence). There are 15 residues in the CDR3.

As regards this clonotype: The junction and the germline gene differ at one end; a read error may be behind it. V usage is TRBV11-1 and J usage is TRBJ1-4, with D possibly matching TRBD1 (6 bases). This CDR3 contains 12 residues. Germline V gene lookup returns CDR1 SGHAT and CDR2 FQDESV (reference sequence). The CDR3: CASNRTAEKLFF. In nucleotides, the CDR3 is TGTGCAAGCAATCGGACAGCTGAAAAACTTTTTTTT.

The rearrangement uses TRBV5-1 and TRBJ2-1; D is uncertain. The germline gives CDR1 SGHRS, CDR2 YFSETQ. The V end lost 1 base, the J end lost 0 bases, and 14 bases lay between the germline ends. The CDR3 is 17 residues long. CDR3 region: CASSLLIGLSSYNEQFF. The DNA for the CDR3 is TGCGCCAGCAGCTTGTTAATCGGCCTAAGCTCCTACAATGAGCAGTTCTTC.